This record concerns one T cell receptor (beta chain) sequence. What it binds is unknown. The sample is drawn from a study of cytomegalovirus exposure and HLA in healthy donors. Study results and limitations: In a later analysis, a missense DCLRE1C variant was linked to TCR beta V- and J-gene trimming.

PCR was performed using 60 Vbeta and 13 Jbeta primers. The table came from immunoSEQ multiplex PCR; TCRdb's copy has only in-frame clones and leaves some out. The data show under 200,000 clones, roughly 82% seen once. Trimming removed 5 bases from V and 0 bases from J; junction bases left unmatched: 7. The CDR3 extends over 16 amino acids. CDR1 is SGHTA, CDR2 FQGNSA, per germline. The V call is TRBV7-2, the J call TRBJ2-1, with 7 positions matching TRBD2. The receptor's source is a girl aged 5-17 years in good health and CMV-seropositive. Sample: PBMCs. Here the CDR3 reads CASSRSAGSSYNEQFF. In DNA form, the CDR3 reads TGTGCCAGCAGCAGATCAGCGGGGAGCTCCTACAATGAGCAGTTCTTC.